Below, 9 T cell receptor beta chains from the same sample are listed, as sequenced in a study of long-term antiretroviral therapy in people with HIV. The run of the v3.0 immunoSEQ assay was at survey level. Measured with immunoSEQ multiplex PCR; TCRdb has only the in-frame clones, and not every one. This sample has about 35,000 clones, with approximately 85% found just once. The sequenced sample was unsorted PBMCs, obtained 2.2 years after starting antiretroviral therapy. Receptors originate from a man aged 18 to 30 with HIV.

The DNA for the CDR3 is TGTGCCTGGAGTGTAGGCAGGGACCGAATTCCCTACGAGCAGTACTTC. As protein: CAWSVGRDRIPYEQYF. The chain recombines TRBV30 with TRBJ2-7; TRBD1 or TRBD2 may be the D gene (5 bases each). Germline V gene lookup returns CDR1 GTSNPN and CDR2 SVGIG (reference sequence). Trimming took off 0 bases at V and 2 bases at J, with 17 bases between the two ends. The length of the CDR3 is 16 residues.

This sequence joins TRBV6-6 and TRBJ1-1; D is unresolved. V was cut by 0 bases and J by 6 bases, with 14 bases left in between. CDR1 is MNHNY, CDR2 SVGAGI, per germline (reference sequence). This CDR3 region has 15 residues. DNA for the CDR3: TGTGCCAGCAGTTACTCGGGCGGGGTAGAGGCTGAAGCTTTCTTT. Protein product: CASSYSGGVEAEAFF.

Only a few counts were recorded for this clone. V and J are TRBV19 and TRBJ1-2, with D uncertain. Germline CDR1 is LNHDA and CDR2 is SQIVND (reference sequence). Trimming left V 7 bases short and J 1 base short, with 10 bases between. The CDR3 length is 13 residues. In DNA, the CDR3 is TGTGCCAGTATGGAGGCCTATAACTATGGCTACACCTTC. Translating it yields CASMEAYNYGYTF. The full variable domain, its missing parts supplied by reference TRBV19 and TRBJ1-2, is DGGITQSPKYLFRKEGQNVTLSCEQNLNHDAMYWYRQDPGQGLRLIYYSQIVNDFQKGDIAEGYSVSREKKESFPLTVTSAQKNPTAFYLCASMEAYNYGYTFGSGTRLTVV.

The chain employs TRBV7-2 and TRBJ1-1, with unresolved D. Germline CDR1 reads SGHTA; CDR2 reads FQGNSA. V gave up 5 bases and J gave up 1 base, with 8 bases separating them. The CDR3 is made up of 13 amino acids. CDR3 residues: CASSLLENTEAFF. CDR3 bases: TGTGCCAGCAGCCTTTTGGAGAACACTGAAGCTTTCTTT.

This sequence joins TRBV4-3 and TRBJ1-2; 7 bases fit TRBD1. V trimming: 2 bases; J trimming: 6 bases; junction bases outside the gene matches: 9. From germline, CDR1 is LGHNA and CDR2 YSLEER. The CDR3 loop spans 15 amino acids. The CDR3 loop reads CASSQLQGFVDGYTF. CDR3 nucleotide sequence: TGCGCCAGCAGCCAACTACAGGGGTTTGTTGATGGCTACACCTTC.

This chain joins TRBV30 and TRBJ2-2; 8 nucleotides line up with TRBD2. The germline CDR1 and CDR2 sequences are GTSNPN and SVGIG (reference sequence). Losses at the gene ends were 0 bases for V and 0 bases for J; bases not matched to a gene: 0. This CDR3 is 15 amino acids long. CDR3 residues: CAWSVLAANTGELFF. DNA of the CDR3: TGTGCCTGGAGTGTACTAGCGGCGAACACCGGGGAGCTGTTTTTT.

The chain is built from TRBV18 and TRBJ2-2; D is unclear. In germline, CDR1 is KGHSH, CDR2 LQKENI. The CDR3 spans 14 residues. V shed 0 bases and J shed 6 bases, with 8 bases lying between them. This CDR3 reads CASSPPQDPGELFF. CDR3 nucleotide sequence: TGTGCCAGCTCACCACCTCAAGACCCCGGGGAGCTGTTTTTT.

The chain recombines TRBV7-8 with TRBJ2-3, with a weak D call TRBD2 (6 bases). The V end lost 5 bases, the J end lost 4 bases, and 10 bases lay between the germline ends. This CDR3 region has 13 residues. From germline, CDR1 is SGHVS and CDR2 FQNEAQ. CDR3 protein: CASSPGLSDTQYF. DNA for the CDR3: TGTGCCAGCAGCCCCGGACTATCAGATACGCAGTATTTT.

The chain has TRBV29-1 and TRBJ2-5; D is possibly TRBD2 (5 bases). Germline V gene sequence: CDR1 SQVTM, CDR2 ANQGSEA. Trimming cost V 1 base and J 2 bases, with 17 bases left between them. This CDR3 has 16 residues. The CDR3 loop reads CSVEGPSLALQETQYF. CDR3 DNA: TGCAGCGTTGAAGGCCCTTCCTTAGCGCTACAAGAGACCCAGTACTTC.